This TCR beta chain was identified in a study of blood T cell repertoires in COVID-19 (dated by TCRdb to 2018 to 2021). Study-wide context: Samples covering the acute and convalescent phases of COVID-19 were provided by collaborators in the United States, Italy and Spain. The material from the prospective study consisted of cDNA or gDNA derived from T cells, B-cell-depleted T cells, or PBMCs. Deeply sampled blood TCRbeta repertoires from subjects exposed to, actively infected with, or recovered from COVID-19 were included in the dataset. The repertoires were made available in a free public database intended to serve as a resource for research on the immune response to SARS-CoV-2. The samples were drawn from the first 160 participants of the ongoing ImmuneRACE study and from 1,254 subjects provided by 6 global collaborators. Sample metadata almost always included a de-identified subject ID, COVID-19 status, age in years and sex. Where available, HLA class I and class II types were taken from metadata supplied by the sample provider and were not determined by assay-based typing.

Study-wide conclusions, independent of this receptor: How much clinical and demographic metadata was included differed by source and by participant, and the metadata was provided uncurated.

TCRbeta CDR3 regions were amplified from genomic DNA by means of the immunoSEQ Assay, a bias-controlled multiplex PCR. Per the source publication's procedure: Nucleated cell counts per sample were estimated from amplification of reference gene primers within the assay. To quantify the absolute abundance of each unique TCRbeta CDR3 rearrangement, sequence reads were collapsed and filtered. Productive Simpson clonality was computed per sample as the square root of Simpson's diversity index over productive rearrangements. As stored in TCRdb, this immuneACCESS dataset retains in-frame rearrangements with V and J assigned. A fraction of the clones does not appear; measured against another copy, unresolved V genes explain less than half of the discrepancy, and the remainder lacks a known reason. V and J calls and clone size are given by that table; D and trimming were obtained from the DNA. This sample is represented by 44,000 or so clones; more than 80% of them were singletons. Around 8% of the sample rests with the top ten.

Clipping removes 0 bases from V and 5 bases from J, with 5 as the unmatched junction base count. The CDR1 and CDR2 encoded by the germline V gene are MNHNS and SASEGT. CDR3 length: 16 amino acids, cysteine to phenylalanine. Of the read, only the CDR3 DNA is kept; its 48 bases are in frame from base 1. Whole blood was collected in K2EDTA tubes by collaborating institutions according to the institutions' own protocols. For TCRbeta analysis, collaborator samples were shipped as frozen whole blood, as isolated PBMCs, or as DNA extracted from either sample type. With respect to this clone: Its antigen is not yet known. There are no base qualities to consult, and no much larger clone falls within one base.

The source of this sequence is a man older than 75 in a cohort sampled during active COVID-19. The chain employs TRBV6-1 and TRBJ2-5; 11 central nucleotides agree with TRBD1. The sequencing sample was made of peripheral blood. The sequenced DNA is TGTGCCAGCAGTGAAGCTCCCGGGACAGGGGGGGAGACCCAGTACTTC. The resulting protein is CASSEAPGTGGETQYF.